A single sample gave rise to the 21 T cell receptor beta chains below, sequenced in a study of T-cell reconstitution after alpha-beta-depleted transplantation in children (dated by TCRdb to about 2016). Library prep was done by PCR. TCRdb names Illumina HiSeq 2500 as the instrument used. TCR libraries were prepared with molecular barcoding, using unique molecular identifiers to normalize TCRbeta repertoire quantification. The raw public data were reprocessed by TCRdb itself: fastp quality trimming at Q25, MiXCR clonotype calling, in-frame beta chains only. For every CDR3 protein sequence, its rows merge into one entry that carries the most common genes and DNA. This sample gives some 640,000 distinct CDR3 sequences in total; roughly 17% of them show up just once. Approximately 1% of the sample goes to the ten largest clones. This specimen was PBMCs from the stem cell graft donor, taken from the stem cell graft. Receptors were obtained from a human donor who donated a stem cell graft to a child with acute myeloid leukemia.

The genes are TRBV28 and TRBJ1-3; possibly TRBD1 for D (5 bases). The CDR3 runs to 14 residues. Trimming removed 7 bases at V and 4 bases at J, with 14 bases between. Germline V gene sequence: CDR1 MDHEN, CDR2 SYDVKM. This CDR3 reads CASTNGGNGNTIYF. The CDR3 nucleotides are TGTGCCAGCACCAATGGGGGGAACGGAAACACCATATATTTT.

This clonotype came up many times. The chain uses TRBV15 and TRBJ2-1; either TRBD1 or TRBD2 may supply D (6 bases each). The V gene lost 8 bases and the J gene lost 6 bases, with 17 bases spanning the gap. Germline loops: CDR1 LNHNV, CDR2 YYDKDF (reference sequence). This CDR3 contains 14 residues. The CDR3 DNA reads TGTGCCACCGGCGGCAGGGGAGGTCTCAATGAGCAGTTCTTC. It codes for CATGGRGGLNEQFF.

J is TRBJ2-1 and V is TRBV7-9; 7 bases are a match to TRBD2. J gave up 7 bases and V 5 bases, and 5 bases lay outside the gene matches. The V gene's germline CDR1 is SEHNR and CDR2 FQNEAQ (reference sequence). The CDR3 is 13 amino acids. The CDR3 DNA is TGTGCCAGCAGCGGGGGGACTACAAATGAGCAGTTCTTC. This sequence encodes CASSGGTTNEQFF. Full variable domain (outside the CDR3, taken from reference TRBV7-9 and TRBJ2-1): DTGVSQNPRHKITKRGQNVTFRCDPISEHNRLYWYRQTLGQGPEFLTYFQNEAQLEKSRLLSDRFSAERPKGSFSTLEIQRTEQGDSAMYLCASSGGTTNEQFFGPGTRLTVL.

Note on this clonotype: A read error may explain this, as a much larger clone is one base away. The chain uses TRBV24-1 and TRBJ2-2; D gene ambiguous. Germline CDR1 reads KGHDR; CDR2 reads SFDVKD. The length of the CDR3 is 14 residues. The CDR3 DNA reads as TGTGCCACCGGGTGGGCAGGCCGCACCGGGCAGCTGTTTTTT. Translated: CATGWAGRTGQLFF.

The chain employs TRBV7-9 and TRBJ2-7; D perhaps matches TRBD1 (6 bases). V gave up 0 bases and J gave up 4 bases, with 13 bases separating them. The germline CDR1 and CDR2 sequences are SEHNR and FQNEAQ (reference sequence). The CDR3 length is 15 residues. Here the CDR3 reads CASSLAVDSPYEQYF. CDR3 bases: TGTGCCAGCAGCTTAGCAGTGGACAGTCCTTACGAGCAGTACTTC. The full variable domain, rest sourced from reference TRBV7-9 and TRBJ2-7, is DTGVSQNPRHKITKRGQNVTFRCDPISEHNRLYWYRQTLGQGPEFLTYFQNEAQLEKSRLLSDRFSAERPKGSFSTLEIQRTEQGDSAMYLCASSLAVDSPYEQYFGPGTRLTVT.

This clonotype was picked up many times. The chain is built from TRBV20-1 and TRBJ2-5; D gene ambiguous. V was shortened by 4 bases and J by 2 bases, with 11 bases between the two germline ends. The CDR3 contains 13 residues. Germline V gives CDR1 DFQATT, CDR2 SNEGSKA (reference sequence). The CDR3 reads CSAKVATQETQYF. The CDR3 DNA follows: TGCAGTGCTAAAGTGGCGACACAAGAGACCCAGTACTTC.

This clonotype has a count of ten or more. V usage is TRBV6-5 and J usage is TRBJ1-2; D is ambiguous. Germline V CDR1 and CDR2: MNHEY, SVGAGI. The CDR3 consists of 11 residues. Trimming stripped 5 bases from V and 4 bases from J, with 5 bases between. Written as DNA, the CDR3 is TGTGCCAGCAGTAACCCCTATGGCTACACCTTC. Protein: CASSNPYGYTF.

Comment on this clonotype: Being one base from a much bigger clone, this may be a read error. DNA for the CDR3: TGTCCCAGCAGCGTAGTCTTAGCGGGGGGCTACAATGAGCAGTTCTTC. It translates to CPSSVVLAGGYNEQFF. V gene TRBV9 combines with J gene TRBJ2-1; TRBD2 aligns across 10 bases. Germline values: CDR1 SGDLS, CDR2 YYNGEE. The CDR3 is made up of 16 amino acids.

This clonotype was seen a handful of times. This chain connects TRBV24-1 to TRBJ2-5, with TRBD2 matching 10 bases. The trim removed 5 bases at V and 3 bases at J, leaving 5 bases unmatched. Germline CDR1 and CDR2: KGHDR and SFDVKD. There are 15 residues in the CDR3. CDR3 nucleotide sequence: TGTGCCACCAGTGGACGTCTAGCGGGAGAAGAGACCCAGTACTTC. Translating gives CATSGRLAGEETQYF.

This sequence joins TRBV7-2 and TRBJ1-5; 7 bases align to TRBD1. J lost 4 bases, V lost 5 bases, and 14 bases had no gene match. Germline-derived CDR1 and CDR2 are SGHTA and FQGNSA. The CDR3 totals 17 residues. The CDR3 DNA reads TGTGCCAGCAGCGCGGCTACAGGGGCAGGGCGGAATCAGCCCCAGCATTTT. It encodes CASSAATGAGRNQPQHF. Full variable domain (outside the CDR3, taken from reference TRBV7-2 and TRBJ1-5): GAGVSQSPSNKVTEKGKDVELRCDPISGHTALYWYRQSLGQGLEFLIYFQGNSAPDKSGLPSDRFSAERTGGSVSTLTIQRTQQEDSAVYLCASSAATGAGRNQPQHFGDGTRLSIL.

This clonotype has a handful of counts. The J gene is TRBJ2-6, the V gene TRBV20-1, with unresolved D. Trimming took 2 bases from V and 2 from J, leaving 4 bases between them. Germline CDR1 DFQATT, CDR2 SNEGSKA (reference sequence). This CDR3 contains 13 residues. The CDR3 DNA sequence: TGCAGTGCTAGACTAGCTGGGGCCAACGTCCTGACTTTC. Translated: CSARLAGANVLTF.

This clonotype was seen many times. The chain has TRBV10-3 and TRBJ2-5; tentative D call: TRBD2 (5 bases). Germline V gene data show CDR1 as ENHRY and CDR2 as SYGVKD. CDR3 length: 14 amino acids. Trimming stripped 6 bases from V and 2 bases from J, with 13 bases between. The CDR3 loop is CAISRDPEQETQYF. The CDR3 DNA reads as TGTGCCATCAGCCGGGATCCCGAGCAAGAGACCCAGTACTTC.

This clonotype was seen repeatedly, ten times or more. J is TRBJ1-2 and V is TRBV29-1; D is unresolved. The CDR3 has 12 amino acids. V lost 0 bases and J lost 8, with 10 bases in between. Germline V gene sequence: CDR1 SQVTM, CDR2 ANQGSEA. CDR3 amino acids: CSVEDLEDGYTF. The CDR3 DNA reads as TGCAGCGTTGAAGATCTTGAGGACGGCTACACCTTC.

This clonotype was seen ten or more times. V usage is TRBV5-6 and J usage is TRBJ2-5; D is unclear. The germline V and J ends were trimmed by 4 bases and 2 bases, with 3 bases remaining between them. The CDR3 is 11 residues long. CDR1 SGHDT and CDR2 YYEEEE come from the germline V gene. The DNA of the CDR3 is TGTGCCAGCAGCATACAAGAGACCCAGTACTTC. Protein product: CASSIQETQYF.

The chain joins TRBV7-8 to TRBJ2-5, with unresolved D. CDR1 and CDR2 from the germline V gene are SGHVS and FQNEAQ. The CDR3 length is 14 residues. V was trimmed by 1 base and J by 5 bases, leaving 11 bases between them. Here the CDR3 DNA reads TGTGCCAGCAGCTTAGAACAGAGCGTGGAGACCCAGTACTTC. It translates to CASSLEQSVETQYF.

About this clonotype itself: Without the conserved terminal phenylalanine or tryptophan, this CDR3 likely stems from a read error. The DNA for the CDR3 is TGCAGCGCCCTGATTGCACTGAACACTGAAGCTTTCCTT. This encodes CSALIALNTEAFL. V usage is TRBV29-1 and J usage is TRBJ1-1; D is unclear. Trimming took off 7 bases at V and 0 bases at J, with 12 bases between the two ends. Germline CDR1 SQVTM, CDR2 ANQGSEA. CDR3 length equals 13 residues.

The chain uses TRBV20-1 and TRBJ2-3, with a possible D match to TRBD2 (7 bases). Germline loops: CDR1 DFQATT, CDR2 SNEGSKA (reference sequence). Trimming took off 0 bases at V and 5 bases at J, with 18 bases between the two ends. There are 16 residues in the CDR3. CDR3 nucleotides: TGCAGTGCTAGAGATCGGTGGGGGGGCTCGAAAGATACGCAGTATTTT. Amino acids: CSARDRWGGSKDTQYF.

This clonotype was observed a handful of times. The rearrangement links TRBV5-1 to TRBJ2-5; D is perhaps TRBD1 (6 bases). CDR1 and CDR2 from the germline V gene are SGHRS and YFSETQ. The V gene lost 4 bases and the J gene lost 6 bases, with 19 bases spanning the gap. This CDR3 contains 15 residues. CDR3 DNA: TGCGCCAGCAGCCTACGACAGGTCCTCGGTCAGACCCAGTACTTC. Its protein is CASSLRQVLGQTQYF.

This clonotype was counted ten times or more. The chain has TRBV11-3 and TRBJ2-5; no firm D call. Between the trimmed V and J ends, which lost 1 base and 5 bases, there was a span of 11 bases. This CDR3 is built from 14 residues. CDR1 and CDR2 (germline): SGHNT, YENEEA. For the CDR3, the DNA is TGTGCCAGCAGCTTAGTCGCGTTGGGGGAGACCCAGTACTTC. This translates into CASSLVALGETQYF. Supplemented by reference TRBV11-3 and TRBJ2-5, the full variable domain reads EAGVVQSPRYKIIEKKQPVAFWCNPISGHNTLYWYLQNLGQGPELLIRYENEEAVDDSQLPKDRFSAERLKGVDSTLKIQPAELGDSAVYLCASSLVALGETQYFGPGTRLLVL.

The chain recombines TRBV5-1 with TRBJ2-2, with unresolved D. The germline gives CDR1 SGHRS, CDR2 YFSETQ. V was clipped by 4 bases and J by 7 bases, with 14 bases between them. The CDR3 has 14 residues. This CDR3 is CASSGILGGGELFF. The CDR3 bases are TGCGCCAGCAGCGGCATCCTCGGTGGCGGGGAGCTGTTTTTT.

This clonotype was counted only a few times. The chain employs TRBV28 and TRBJ2-7, with D tentatively TRBD1 or TRBD2 (5 bases each). The germline gives CDR1 MDHEN, CDR2 SYDVKM. With 2 bases removed from V and 6 bases from J, the gap between germline ends came to 14 bases. The CDR3 is made up of 14 amino acids. The CDR3 DNA reads TGTGCCAGCAGTTTAGGGCGGTTGGGGGTCGAGCAGTACGTC. Translated: CASSLGRLGVEQYV.